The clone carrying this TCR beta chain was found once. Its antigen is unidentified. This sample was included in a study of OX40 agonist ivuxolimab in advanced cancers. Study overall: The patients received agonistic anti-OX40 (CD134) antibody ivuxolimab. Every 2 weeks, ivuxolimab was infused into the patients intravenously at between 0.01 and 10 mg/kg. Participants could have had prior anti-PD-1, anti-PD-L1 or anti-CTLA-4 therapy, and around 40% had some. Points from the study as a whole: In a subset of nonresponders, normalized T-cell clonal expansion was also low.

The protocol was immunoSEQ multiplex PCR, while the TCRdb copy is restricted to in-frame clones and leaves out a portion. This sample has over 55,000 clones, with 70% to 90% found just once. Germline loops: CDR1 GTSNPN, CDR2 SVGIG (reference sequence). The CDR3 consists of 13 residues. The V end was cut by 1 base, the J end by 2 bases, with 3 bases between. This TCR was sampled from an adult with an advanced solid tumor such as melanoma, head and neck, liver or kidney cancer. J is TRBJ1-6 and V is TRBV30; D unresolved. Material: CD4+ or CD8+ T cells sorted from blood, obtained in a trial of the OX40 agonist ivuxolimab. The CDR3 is CAWSGPYNSPLHF. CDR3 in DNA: TGTGCCTGGAGTGGGCCCTATAATTCACCCCTCCACTTT.